This TCR beta chain was sequenced during a study of regulatory T cells in long-lasting Graves disease. Time point described: persistent/refractory GD, antithyroid drugs over 5 years with positive TRAb. RNA from PBMCs was the source of the TCR library. Diagnosis followed American Thyroid Association guidelines for Graves' disease. Germline V lookup: CDR1 SGHRS, CDR2 YFSETQ. The CDR3 is 14 amino acids. Trimming stripped 6 bases from V and 5 bases from J, with 17 bases between. Assembly of TCR beta libraries relied on iRepertoire HTBI primers together with Arm-PCR of CDR3 regions. MiXCR was run by TCRdb on the multiplex PCR reads, yielding one entry per CDR3 protein. The sample shows approximately 400,000 distinct CDR3 sequences, 23% of them seen only once. Many counts were recorded for this clonotype.

The sequencing here drew on peripheral blood mononuclear cells (PBMCs), taken when the disease was refractory, from a patient treated with antithyroid drugs. This TCR was sampled from a female donor with Graves disease. V is TRBV5-1 and J is TRBJ1-1; possibly TRBD1 for D (5 bases). The CDR3 DNA is TGCGCCAGCAAGGACATGCAGGGCGGGACTGAAGCTTTCTTT. It translates to CASKDMQGGTEAFF.